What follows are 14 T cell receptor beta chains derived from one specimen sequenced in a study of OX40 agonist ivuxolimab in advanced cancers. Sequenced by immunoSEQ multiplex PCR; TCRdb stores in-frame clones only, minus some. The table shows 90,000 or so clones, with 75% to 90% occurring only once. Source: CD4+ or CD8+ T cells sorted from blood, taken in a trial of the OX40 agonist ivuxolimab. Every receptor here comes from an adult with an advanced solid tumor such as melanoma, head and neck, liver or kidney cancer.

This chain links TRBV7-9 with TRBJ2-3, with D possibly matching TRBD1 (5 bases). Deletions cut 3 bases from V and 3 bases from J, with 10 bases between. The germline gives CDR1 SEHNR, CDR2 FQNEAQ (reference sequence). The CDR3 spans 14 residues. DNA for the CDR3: TGTGCCAGCAGCTTTAGACAGACTACAGATACGCAGTATTTT. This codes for CASSFRQTTDTQYF.

CDR3: CASSPQRRTGYGYTF. CDR3 DNA: TGTGCCAGCAGCCCCCAACGTCGGACAGGGTATGGCTACACCTTC. This chain uses TRBV16 with TRBJ1-2; 8 nucleotides match TRBD1. Looked up from germline, CDR1 is KGHSY and CDR2 is FQNENV. The CDR3 contains 15 residues. The trim removed 4 bases at V and 5 bases at J, leaving 9 bases unmatched.

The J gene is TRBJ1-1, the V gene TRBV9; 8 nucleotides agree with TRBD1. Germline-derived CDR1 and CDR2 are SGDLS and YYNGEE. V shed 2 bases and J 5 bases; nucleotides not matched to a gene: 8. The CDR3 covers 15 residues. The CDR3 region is CASSVRDRGLTEAFF. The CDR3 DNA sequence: TGTGCCAGCAGCGTTCGCGACAGGGGATTAACTGAAGCTTTCTTT.

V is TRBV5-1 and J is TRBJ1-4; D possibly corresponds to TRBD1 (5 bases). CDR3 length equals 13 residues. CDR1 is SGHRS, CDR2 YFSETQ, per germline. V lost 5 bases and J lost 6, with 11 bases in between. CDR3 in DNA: TGCGCCAGCAGTAACGGGGCTTATGAAAAACTGTTTTTT. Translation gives CASSNGAYEKLFF.

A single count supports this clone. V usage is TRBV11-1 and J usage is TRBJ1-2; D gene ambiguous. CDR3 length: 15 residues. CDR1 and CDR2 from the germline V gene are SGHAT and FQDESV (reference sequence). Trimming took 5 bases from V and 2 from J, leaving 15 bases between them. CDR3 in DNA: TGTGCCAGCAGCGGTTGGCACAGCAAAAACTATGGCTACACCTTC. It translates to CASSGWHSKNYGYTF.

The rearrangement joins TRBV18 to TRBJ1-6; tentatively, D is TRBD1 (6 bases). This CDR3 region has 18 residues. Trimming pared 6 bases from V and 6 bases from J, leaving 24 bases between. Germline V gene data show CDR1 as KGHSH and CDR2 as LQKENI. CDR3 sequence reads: CASSRLSPQGKGNSPLHF. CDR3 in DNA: TGTGCCAGCTCCCGACTTTCACCTCAGGGGAAGGGTAATTCACCCCTCCACTTT.

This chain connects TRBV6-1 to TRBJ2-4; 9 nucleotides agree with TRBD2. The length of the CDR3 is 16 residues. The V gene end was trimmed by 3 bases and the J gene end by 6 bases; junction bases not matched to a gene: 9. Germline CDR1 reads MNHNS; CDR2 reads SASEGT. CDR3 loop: CASSETLSGSGNIQYF. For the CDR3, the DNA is TGTGCCAGCAGTGAGACCCTTAGCGGGAGCGGAAACATTCAGTACTTC.

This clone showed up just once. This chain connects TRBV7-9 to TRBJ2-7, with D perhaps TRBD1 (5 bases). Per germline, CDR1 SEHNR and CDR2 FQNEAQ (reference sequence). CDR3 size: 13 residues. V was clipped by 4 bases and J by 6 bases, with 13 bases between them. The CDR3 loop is CASSSLDTREQYF. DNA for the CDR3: TGTGCCAGCAGCTCCTTGGACACTCGCGAGCAGTACTTC.

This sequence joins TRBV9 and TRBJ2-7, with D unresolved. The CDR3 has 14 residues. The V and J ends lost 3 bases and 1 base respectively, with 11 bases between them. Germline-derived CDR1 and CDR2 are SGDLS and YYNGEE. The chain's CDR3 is CASSADPLSYEQYF. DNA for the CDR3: TGTGCCAGCAGCGCGGACCCCCTTTCCTACGAGCAGTACTTC.

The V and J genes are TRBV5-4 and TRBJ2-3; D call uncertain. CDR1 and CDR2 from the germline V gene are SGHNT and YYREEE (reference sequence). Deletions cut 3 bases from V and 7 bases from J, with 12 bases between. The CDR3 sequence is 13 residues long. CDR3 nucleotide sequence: TGTGCCAGCAGCTCGAGCGCTGAGTATACGCAGTATTTT. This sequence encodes CASSSSAEYTQYF.

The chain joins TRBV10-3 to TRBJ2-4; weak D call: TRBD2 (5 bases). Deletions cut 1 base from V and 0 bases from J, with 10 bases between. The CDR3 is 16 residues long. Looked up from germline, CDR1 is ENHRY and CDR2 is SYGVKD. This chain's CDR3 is CAISELAGLAKNIQYF. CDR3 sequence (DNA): TGTGCCATCAGTGAGTTGGCAGGACTAGCCAAAAACATTCAGTACTTC.

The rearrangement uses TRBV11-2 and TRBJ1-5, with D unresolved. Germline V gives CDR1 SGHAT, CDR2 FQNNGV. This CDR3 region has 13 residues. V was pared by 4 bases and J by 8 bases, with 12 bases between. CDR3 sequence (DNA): TGTGCCAGCAGCTCATCCCGGTTGGAGCCCCAGCATTTT. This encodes CASSSSRLEPQHF.

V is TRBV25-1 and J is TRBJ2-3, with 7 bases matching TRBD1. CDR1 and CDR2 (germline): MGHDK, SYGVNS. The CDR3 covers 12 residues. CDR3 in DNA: TGTGCTACCGACAGGGGCACAGATACGCAGTATTTT. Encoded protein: CATDRGTDTQYF.

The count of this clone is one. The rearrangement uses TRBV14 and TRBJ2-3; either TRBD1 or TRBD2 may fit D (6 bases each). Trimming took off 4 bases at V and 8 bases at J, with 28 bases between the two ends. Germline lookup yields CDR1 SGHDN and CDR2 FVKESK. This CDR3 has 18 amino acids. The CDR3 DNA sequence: TGTGCCAGCAGCCGACGATTGGGGGCCGGAGATCTGGGAGGTACGCAGTATTTT. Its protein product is CASSRRLGAGDLGGTQYF. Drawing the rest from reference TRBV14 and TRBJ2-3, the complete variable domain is EAGVTQFPSHSVIEKGQTVTLRCDPISGHDNLYWYRRVMGKEIKFLLHFVKESKQDESGMPNNRFLAERTGGTYSTLKVQPAELEDSGVYFCASSRRLGAGDLGGTQYFGPGTRLTVL.